This T cell receptor (beta chain) was retrieved from a study of T cells in Graves' hyperthyroidism and ophthalmopathy. Study-level results: The authors' 13 V-J model separated ophthalmopathy from stable hyperthyroidism.

Diagnosis relied on clinical symptoms, serum thyroxine and TRAb, thyroid ultrasound and orbital computed tomography. This clonotype occurred a few times. Its antigen is unidentified. The source material, RNA transcripts, was used to amplify TCR beta CDR3 regions. Primed by the HTBI set, a first-round RT-PCR was run on the TCR CDR3. TCRdb re-analysed the multiplex PCR reads in MiXCR, keeping a single row per CDR3 protein. This table holds 300,000 to 450,000 distinct CDR3 sequences, more than 11% found once. The CDR3 loop spans 10 amino acids. Germline CDR1 and CDR2: MNHNS and SASEGT. Trimming stripped 6 bases from V and 7 bases from J, with 6 bases between.

The sequenced material came from blood. The TCR sequence derives from a woman aged 55-69 years with Graves' hyperthyroidism. This chain connects TRBV6-1 to TRBJ1-1; D is unclear. The CDR3 DNA sequence: TGTGCCAGCAGCCGAAATGAAGCTTTCTTT. Amino acids: CASSRNEAFF.